This TCR beta chain is drawn from a study of T cell changes during pregnancy in multiple sclerosis. Repertoires were generated with immunoSEQ multiplex PCR, while TCRdb's copy carries only in-frame clones and drops some. The sample records about 42,000 clones, 84% being singletons. Trimming shortened V by 4 bases and J by 2 bases, and 12 bases separated the two germline ends. The CDR3 has 14 residues. Germline-derived CDR1 and CDR2 are SGHDT and YYEEEE. This chain joins TRBV5-6 and TRBJ1-2; D unresolved. The sequencing here drew on CD4+ T cells from peripheral blood mononuclear cells, taken before pregnancy. The source of this sequence is a female donor with multiple sclerosis, enrolled in a pregnancy study. As DNA, the CDR3 is TGTGCCAGCAGCCGCGAGGGTAGAAACTATGGCTACACCTTC. Translated, it gives CASSREGRNYGYTF.